This T cell receptor (beta chain) was profiled in a study of cytomegalovirus exposure and HLA in healthy donors. Broader study findings: As a later analysis revealed, most CMV-associated TCR beta chains appeared HLA-restricted. TCR beta V- and J-gene trimming, according to a later analysis, was linked to a missense DCLRE1C variant. Per a later analysis, HLA-associated TCR beta chains showed more clonal expansion than other, equally common TCR beta chains. In a later analysis, at a false discovery rate of 0.05, 15,000 to 20,000 TCR beta sequences matched HLA alleles.

It was with 60 Vbeta and 13 Jbeta primers that the PCR ran. Some clones are missing from TCRdb's copy, which holds only in-frame ones; the method was immunoSEQ multiplex PCR. This sample has about 190,000 clones; roughly three quarters occur once, and the top ten carry roughly 1.6%. A remark on this clone: Its matching antigen is unknown.

The sequence was collected from a woman in her late teens or twenties in good health and CMV-seronegative. What was sequenced was PBMCs.

The CDR3 loop is CASTFRGYGYTF. CDR3 nucleotides: TGTGCCAGCACATTCAGGGGCTATGGCTACACCTTC. The V call is TRBV6-5, the J call TRBJ1-2; possibly TRBD1 for D (6 bases). The germline V and J ends were trimmed by 7 bases and 4 bases, with 10 bases remaining between them. CDR3 length: 12 residues. Germline CDR1 MNHEY, CDR2 SVGAGI.